Listed below are T cell receptor beta chains from one sample, sequenced in a study of cytomegalovirus exposure and HLA in healthy donors. Sequencing used immunoSEQ multiplex PCR; TCRdb keeps in-frame clones, though not all of them. The sample has 210,000 or so clones; over 80% are singletons. Sequenced material: PBMCs. These receptors were obtained from a woman in her 50s in good health and CMV-seropositive. Both conserved end residues are part of each CDR3. D genes are given only for firm matches. Only some rows state a clone size, as once, few, many or a class for expanded clones.

J gene	D gene	clone size	V gene	CDR3 protein	CDR3 DNA
TRBJ1-5	.	few	TRBV2	CASSDWGGRYNQPQHF	TGTGCCAGCAGTGATTGGGGAGGGCGATACAATCAGCCCCAGCATTTT
TRBJ1-1	TRBD1	.	TRBV10-3	CAISQGQSNTEAFF	TGTGCCATCAGTCAGGGACAGTCAAACACTGAAGCTTTCTTT
TRBJ2-7	.	.	TRBV7-3	CASSLTSASYEQYF	TGTGCCAGCAGCTTAACTTCGGCTAGCTACGAGCAGTACTTC
TRBJ1-1	.	few	TRBV5-1	CASSLDTRNTEAFF	TGCGCCAGCAGCTTGGATACGAGGAACACTGAAGCTTTCTTT
TRBJ1-1	TRBD1	.	TRBV19	CASRTGTGSEAFF	TGTGCCAGTAGGACCGGGACAGGGTCTGAAGCTTTCTTT
TRBJ2-7	TRBD1	.	TRBV6-5	CASSRGQNYEQYF	TGTGCCAGCAGCAGGGGGCAGAACTACGAGCAGTACTTC
TRBJ2-7	.	.	TRBV5-1	CASSLGAGPYEQYF	TGCGCCAGCAGCTTGGGCGCAGGCCCCTACGAGCAGTACTTC
TRBJ2-3	TRBD2	.	TRBV5-1	CASSPTSGTDTQYF	TGCGCCAGCAGCCCGACTAGCGGCACAGATACGCAGTATTTT
TRBJ1-6	.	.	TRBV15	CATSTEADSNSPLHF	TGTGCCACCAGCACCGAAGCGGACAGTAATTCACCCCTCCACTTT
TRBJ1-3	TRBD1	.	TRBV5-1	CASSLTPTGVSGNTIYF	TGCGCCAGCAGCTTGACCCCAACAGGGGTCTCTGGAAACACCATATATTTT
TRBJ1-5	.	.	TRBV21-1	CASSRLEGAGKSERGQPQHF	TGTGCCAGCAGCAGACTAGAAGGTGCGGGGAAATCGGAACGCGGCCAGCCCCAGCATTTT
TRBJ1-1	.	.	TRBV11-3	CASSSYRASEAFF	TGTGCCAGCAGTTCATACAGGGCTTCTGAAGCTTTCTTT
TRBJ1-2	.	once	TRBV19	CASRSGYGYTF	TGTGCCAGTAGGTCAGGGTATGGCTACACCTTC
TRBJ1-4	TRBD1	once	TRBV28	CASSLSGTGGGEKLFF	TGTGCCAGCAGTTTATCGGGCACAGGGGGTGGGGAAAAACTGTTTTTT
TRBJ2-7	.	.	TRBV29-1	CSVRQDNYEQYF	TGCAGCGTGCGACAGGATAACTACGAGCAGTACTTC
TRBJ1-3	.	.	TRBV5-6	CASSLASGGNTIYF	TGTGCCAGCAGCTTGGCCTCAGGAGGAAACACCATATATTTT